The rows below give T cell receptor beta chains drawn from one sample of a study of blood T cell repertoires in COVID-19. The data were produced by immunoSEQ multiplex PCR, yet TCRdb's version contains in-frame clones alone and is incomplete. The table includes tens of thousands of clones, under 90% detected once. The specimen was peripheral blood. These receptor sequences come from a man aged 60 to 69 with COVID-19, enrolled during active disease. Each CDR3 is given with its conserved first and last residue.

J gene | V gene | CDR3 length | CDR3 protein
TRBJ2-5 | TRBV7-7 | 14 | CASSLGVVGETQYF
TRBJ1-5 | TRBV19 | 12 | CASSIGVQPQHF
TRBJ1-1 | TRBV27 | 13 | CASSFSRYTEAFF
TRBJ2-5 | TRBV3-1/TRBV3-2 | 16 | CASSQPGLAGWETQYF
TRBJ1-2 | TRBV27 | 14 | CASSFQGPIEGYTF
TRBJ2-7 | TRBV6-5 | 13 | CASRPGQGGEQYF
TRBJ1-5 | TRBV12-3/TRBV12-4 | 13 | CASTVDTNQPQHF
TRBJ2-2 | TRBV4-1 | 14 | CASSEQGVTGELFF
TRBJ2-1 | TRBV27 | 14 | CASIKSGRRNEQFF
TRBJ1-6 | TRBV2 | 14 | CASTERDTYSPLHF
TRBJ1-1 | TRBV11-1 | 13 | CASSPGRDREAFF
TRBJ2-7 | TRBV5-1 | 15 | CASSLQTGGGREQYF
TRBJ2-2 | TRBV12-5 | 17 | CASAYLPGTDYTGELFF
TRBJ2-2 | TRBV7-8 | 12 | CASGAGGGELFF
TRBJ1-5 | TRBV2 | 14 | CASHSGQGGQPQHF
TRBJ2-1 | TRBV7-2 | 14 | CASSLGGGIDEQFF
TRBJ1-1 | TRBV11-3 | 13 | CASGQGANTEAFF
TRBJ2-7 | TRBV28 | 14 | CASSSPDRDYEQYF
TRBJ1-1 | TRBV28 | 12 | CASSWGRTEAFF
TRBJ1-5 | TRBV13 | 16 | CASSSPPRGGNQPQHF
TRBJ1-1 | TRBV6-5 | 13 | CASSYSSTAEAFF
TRBJ1-3 | TRBV4-2 | 17 | CASSPLQGLSSGNTIYF
TRBJ2-7 | TRBV7-9 | 16 | CASSLFLGDRGLEQYF
TRBJ1-1 | TRBV10-3 | 13 | CAIRPDRGTEAFF
TRBJ1-5 | TRBV27 | 13 | CASRWDIDQPQHF
TRBJ2-7 | TRBV9 | 14 | CASSPRLASYEQYF
TRBJ1-5 | TRBV9 | 13 | CASSVAPDQPQHF
TRBJ1-1 | TRBV29-1 | 9 | CSGGGEAFF
TRBJ2-1 | TRBV28 | 14 | CASSASGFYNEQFF
TRBJ2-1 | TRBV5-1 | 14 | CASGTSGGYNEQFF
TRBJ2-1 | TRBV1 | 16 | CTSSQEGLAGDDEQFF
TRBJ2-7 | TRBV6-6 | 15 | CASTPTGDRGYEQYF
TRBJ2-5 | TRBV19 | 13 | CASSLAMRETQYF